This TCR beta chain was found in a study of T cell responses to AZD1222 COVID-19 vaccine. Profiled with immunoSEQ multiplex PCR; TCRdb holds only in-frame clones, not every one. The data show about 89,000 clones, 70% to 90% seen once. Details on this clone: Its antigen is unknown.

Study-level results: Unmutated variant regions are reportedly the target of nearly half of TCRs that are spike-specific. Repertoires were sampled only after the peak T cell response. Spike-specific TCRs gained breadth and depth after people received two AZD1222 doses. The donor group comprised mostly white British people and more females; the analysis possibly underestimated clonal diversity.

CDR1 and CDR2 (germline): SGHNT, YYREEE (reference sequence). This CDR3 comprises 15 residues. Deletions cut 1 base from V and 4 bases from J, with 11 bases between. This sample comprised peripheral blood, obtained 28 days after the second AZD1222 dose. The gene calls are TRBV5-4 and TRBJ2-2, with D uncertain. The receptor was derived from an adult who received the AZD1222 COVID-19 vaccine. The CDR3 DNA reads TGTGCCAGCAGCTTGATGGGTTCCCTCACCGGGGAGCTGTTTTTT. This translates into CASSLMGSLTGELFF.